This T cell receptor (beta chain) derives from a study of CD8 T cells in Susac syndrome. After extraction with the RNeasy kit, roughly 0.5 to 1 ug of the RNA was reverse transcribed using random hexamers. Amplification of TCR beta CDR3 was carried out by immunoSEQ multiplex PCR, which covered 54 Vbeta and 13 Jbeta segments. TCRdb re-called the immunoSEQ multiplex PCR reads with MiXCR, one entry per CDR3 protein. The sample holds 150,000 to 200,000 distinct CDR3 sequences, around 95% seen once. The study used healthy donors as controls matched for age and sex. TEMRA cells were FACS-enriched, unlike CD8+ and CD4+ T cells, which were negatively isolated. The germline gives CDR1 GTSNPN, CDR2 SVGIG (reference sequence). CDR3 size: 13 residues. V lost 3 bases and J 1 base, leaving 8 bases between the germline ends.

The TCR sequence derives from a human donor in good health. The sequencing input was CD4+ T cells from PBMCs. The genes are TRBV30 and TRBJ2-3; D uncertain. Here the CDR3 reads CAWSQKGTDTQYF. The CDR3 nucleotides read TGTGCCTGGAGCCAGAAAGGCACAGATACGCAGTATTTT.